Presented here are 24 T cell receptor beta chains from one specimen sequenced in a study of T cell changes during pregnancy in multiple sclerosis (dated 2019 in TCRdb). Receptor amplification or capture employed the immunoSEQ multiplex PCR assay. Not all clones reach the TCRdb copy of this immuneACCESS table, which keeps in-frame sequences only. Checked studies attribute under half of the gap to unresolved V genes and leave the rest unexplained. In all, the sample holds under 40,000 clones, and 90% to 95% of those were seen once. The ten largest account for 0.43% of the sample. This material consisted of CD4+ T cells from peripheral blood mononuclear cells, taken in the third trimester of pregnancy. Receptors originate from a female donor in good health, enrolled as a control in a pregnancy study.

The chain couples TRBV4-1 to TRBJ2-7; 8 bases align to TRBD2. The length of the CDR3 is 17 residues. V dropped 0 bases and J dropped 7; count of bases not matched to a gene: 14. Germline values: CDR1 MGHRA, CDR2 YSYEKL. The CDR3 is CASSQDSLAGHAREQYF. The CDR3 nucleotides are TGCGCCAGCAGCCAAGATTCGCTAGCGGGCCACGCACGGGAGCAGTACTTC.

V is TRBV18 and J is TRBJ2-3; D is unresolved. Per the germline V gene, CDR1 is KGHSH and CDR2 is LQKENI. The CDR3 loop spans 15 amino acids. The ends were cut back, 4 bases at V and 2 bases at J, with 13 bases in the middle. The CDR3 region has the DNA TGTGCCAGCTCACGGTACTCCCCTCCCACAGATACGCAGTATTTT. Translated: CASSRYSPPTDTQYF.

The rearrangement uses TRBV13 and TRBJ2-7; 10 bases fit TRBD2. The CDR3 runs to 14 residues. Germline values: CDR1 PRHDT, CDR2 FYEKMQ (reference sequence). V shed 4 bases and J 4 bases; nucleotides not matched to a gene: 4. As DNA, the CDR3 is TGTGCCAGCAGCTCGAGCGGGGGGGCTTACGAGCAGTACTTC. Translated: CASSSSGGAYEQYF.

The rearrangement links TRBV7-3 to TRBJ2-5, with D maybe TRBD2 (6 bases). CDR1 SGHTA and CDR2 FQGTGA come from the germline V gene. V lost 5 bases and J lost 4, with 17 bases in between. The CDR3 loop spans 15 amino acids. DNA for the CDR3: TGTGCCAGCAGCGAACGGACCCCCGGGGGAGAGACCCAGTACTTC. This gives the protein CASSERTPGGETQYF. Full variable domain (remainder filled in from reference TRBV7-3 and TRBJ2-5): GAGVSQTPSNKVTEKGKYVELRCDPISGHTALYWYRQSLGQGPEFLIYFQGTGAADDSGLPNDRFFAVRPEGSVSTLKIQRTERGDSAVYLCASSERTPGGETQYFGPGTRLLVL.

The rearrangement links TRBV6-6 to TRBJ1-3; D not resolved. Germline CDR1 reads MNHNY; CDR2 reads SVGAGI (reference sequence). The CDR3 covers 13 residues. Trimming removed 2 bases from V and 4 bases from J, with 6 bases in between. CDR3 protein: CASSYEGGNTIYF. For the CDR3, the DNA is TGTGCCAGCAGTTACGAGGGAGGAAACACCATATATTTT.

The rearrangement links TRBV25-1 to TRBJ1-2, with D unresolved. Germline V gives CDR1 MGHDK, CDR2 SYGVNS. The V end was cut by 5 bases, the J end by 6 bases, with 13 bases between. The CDR3 is 13 residues long. This CDR3 reads CASSPGSRDGYTF. The CDR3 region has the DNA TGTGCCAGCAGTCCGGGGTCGAGAGATGGCTACACCTTC.

V and J are TRBV6-5 and TRBJ2-3, with 8 bases aligning to TRBD1. In germline, CDR1 is MNHEY, CDR2 SVGAGI. The CDR3 length is 14 residues. J gave up 2 bases and V 10 bases, and 8 bases lay outside the gene matches. The CDR3 protein is CATKSGGPTDTQYF. DNA of the CDR3: TGTGCCACCAAATCAGGGGGCCCCACAGATACGCAGTATTTT.

The chain carries TRBV6-5 and TRBJ2-2; D may be TRBD1 (5 bases). The V end was cut by 8 bases, the J end by 4 bases, with 17 bases between. The CDR3 is 15 residues long. Per germline, CDR1 MNHEY and CDR2 SVGAGI. The CDR3, as DNA: TGTGCCAGCGTCCCAGACAGTCTGGGCACCGGGGAGCTGTTTTTT. Its protein product is CASVPDSLGTGELFF.

V usage is TRBV5-1 and J usage is TRBJ1-1; D unresolved. The CDR3 totals 12 residues. Germline V gene sequence: CDR1 SGHRS, CDR2 YFSETQ. Trimming removed 1 base at V and 10 bases at J, with 11 bases between. This CDR3 is CASSLTGEGAFF. Here the CDR3 DNA reads TGCGCCAGCAGCTTGACCGGGGAGGGAGCTTTCTTT.

The chain carries TRBV5-1 and TRBJ2-7; 7 bases are a match to TRBD1. The CDR3 has 15 amino acids. The germline gives CDR1 SGHRS, CDR2 YFSETQ. V dropped 4 bases and J dropped 2; count of bases not matched to a gene: 9. The CDR3 DNA reads TGCGCCAGCAGCCCTGGGACAGCTATTCCCTACGAGCAGTACTTC. It yields the protein CASSPGTAIPYEQYF.

This chain joins TRBV5-1 and TRBJ1-2; no clear D. Deletions cut 0 bases from V and 3 bases from J, with 9 bases between. The germline gives CDR1 SGHRS, CDR2 YFSETQ. This CDR3 comprises 14 residues. The CDR3 sequence is CASSLEVGDYGYTF. The CDR3 coding sequence is TGCGCCAGCAGCTTGGAAGTGGGCGACTATGGCTACACCTTC.

The chain carries TRBV9 and TRBJ2-3; 7 positions agree with TRBD2. V shed 2 bases and J 4 bases; nucleotides not matched to a gene: 10. Germline-derived CDR1 and CDR2 are SGDLS and YYNGEE. The CDR3 has 16 amino acids. CDR3 nucleotides: TGTGCCAGCAGCGTCCCCTCCGGGGGAGGGGCAGATACGCAGTATTTT. This sequence encodes CASSVPSGGGADTQYF.

This chain links TRBV19 with TRBJ1-5; D is perhaps TRBD1 (5 bases). The germline V and J ends were trimmed by 6 bases and 4 bases, with 10 bases remaining between them. The CDR3 runs 13 residues. Germline lookup yields CDR1 LNHDA and CDR2 SQIVND (reference sequence). The CDR3 spells CASSRVLNQPQHF. The CDR3 coding sequence is TGTGCCAGTAGCAGGGTCCTGAATCAGCCCCAGCATTTT.

The rearrangement links TRBV5-4 to TRBJ1-4; 8 bases fit TRBD1. Per germline, CDR1 SGHNT and CDR2 YYREEE (reference sequence). CDR3 size: 15 residues. The ends lost 4 bases at V and 5 bases at J; junction bases unmatched: 7. CDR3 loop: CASSLQGAGNEKLFF. The CDR3 nucleotides are TGTGCCAGCAGCCTGCAGGGGGCAGGGAATGAAAAACTGTTTTTT.

The chain is built from TRBV9 and TRBJ1-4; TRBD1 matches at 10 bases. With 1 base clipped from V and 5 bases from J, the junction kept 8 bases outside the gene matches. This CDR3 region has 17 residues. Germline loops: CDR1 SGDLS, CDR2 YYNGEE. The CDR3 nucleotides read TGTGCCAGCAGCGTATCGCCCGGGACAGGGGTAAATGAAAAACTGTTTTTT. This codes for CASSVSPGTGVNEKLFF.

This chain uses TRBV7-3 with TRBJ2-7; 7 bases match TRBD1. CDR3 length equals 13 residues. With V trimmed by 6 bases and J by 1 base, 3 bases remained unmatched. Germline V CDR1 and CDR2: SGHTA, FQGTGA. This CDR3 reads CASSWDSSYEQYF. The CDR3 DNA is TGTGCCAGCAGTTGGGACAGTTCCTACGAGCAGTACTTC.

The genes are TRBV7-8 and TRBJ2-1, with 8 bases aligning to TRBD2. The trim removed 5 bases at V and 0 bases at J, leaving 6 bases unmatched. CDR3 length equals 16 residues. The V gene's germline CDR1 is SGHVS and CDR2 FQNEAQ. This CDR3 reads CASSPRGGLSYNEQFF. The DNA for the CDR3 is TGTGCCAGCAGCCCCCGGGGGGGCCTCTCCTACAATGAGCAGTTCTTC.

The rearrangement uses TRBV6-5 and TRBJ2-1, with 8 bases fitting TRBD2. The CDR3 loop spans 16 amino acids. Trimming at V came to 4 bases and at J to 2 bases, leaving 7 bases not matched to a gene. The germline V gene has CDR1 MNHEY and CDR2 SVGAGI. CDR3 protein: CASSSLSGGTYNEQFF. DNA for the CDR3: TGTGCCAGCAGTTCCCTCAGCGGGGGAACCTACAATGAGCAGTTCTTC.

This sequence joins TRBV5-5 and TRBJ2-2; 11 nucleotides align to TRBD1. V shed 2 bases, J shed 6 bases, and the junction held 3 bases outside the gene matches. Germline V gene sequence: CDR1 SGHKS, CDR2 YYEKEE (reference sequence). The CDR3 spans 15 residues. CDR3 nucleotides: TGTGCCAGCAGCTTCCGGACAGGGGGCCCCGGGGAGCTGTTTTTT. Its translation: CASSFRTGGPGELFF.

The genes are TRBV4-3 and TRBJ1-6; the D gene is possibly TRBD1 (6 bases). The length of the CDR3 is 13 residues. Germline lookup yields CDR1 LGHNA and CDR2 YSLEER. V lost 2 bases to trimming and J lost 10 bases, with 9 bases between them. CDR3 sequence reads: CASSQLRGSPLHF. CDR3 sequence (DNA): TGCGCCAGCAGCCAACTCAGGGGCTCACCCCTCCACTTT.

This clone was seen once. The CDR3 region is CASSLGAVFTSGELFF. CDR3 bases: TGCGCCAGCAGCTTGGGGGCCGTCTTTACCAGCGGGGAGCTGTTTTTT. The chain recombines TRBV5-1 with TRBJ2-2; D is uncertain. This CDR3 is built from 16 residues. V lost 0 bases, J lost 7 bases, and 16 bases lay in between. Germline-derived CDR1 and CDR2 are SGHRS and YFSETQ.

CDR3 amino acids: CASSRTNSGANVLTF. CDR3 sequence (DNA): TGTGCCAGCAGTAGGACAAACTCTGGGGCCAACGTCCTGACTTTC. The chain recombines TRBV6-5 with TRBJ2-6; perhaps TRBD1 as D (5 bases). Germline values: CDR1 MNHEY, CDR2 SVGAGI. Trimming left V 5 bases short and J 0 bases short, with 8 bases between. The CDR3 runs 15 residues.

The chain recombines TRBV5-6 with TRBJ2-5, with no clear D. CDR3 length: 11 residues. Germline CDR1 SGHDT, CDR2 YYEEEE. With 3 bases removed from V and 5 bases from J, the gap between germline ends came to 5 bases. As DNA, the CDR3 is TGTGCCAGCAGCTCCGGGGAGACCCAGTACTTC. It encodes CASSSGETQYF.

The chain combines TRBV9 with TRBJ1-6; perhaps TRBD1 as D (5 bases). The CDR3 runs 15 residues. Trimming shortened V by 0 bases and J by 8 bases, and 12 bases separated the two germline ends. Germline CDR1 SGDLS, CDR2 YYNGEE. The CDR3 DNA sequence: TGTGCCAGCAGCGTAGAGGGGAGGGTTGATTCACCCCTCCACTTT. This encodes CASSVEGRVDSPLHF.